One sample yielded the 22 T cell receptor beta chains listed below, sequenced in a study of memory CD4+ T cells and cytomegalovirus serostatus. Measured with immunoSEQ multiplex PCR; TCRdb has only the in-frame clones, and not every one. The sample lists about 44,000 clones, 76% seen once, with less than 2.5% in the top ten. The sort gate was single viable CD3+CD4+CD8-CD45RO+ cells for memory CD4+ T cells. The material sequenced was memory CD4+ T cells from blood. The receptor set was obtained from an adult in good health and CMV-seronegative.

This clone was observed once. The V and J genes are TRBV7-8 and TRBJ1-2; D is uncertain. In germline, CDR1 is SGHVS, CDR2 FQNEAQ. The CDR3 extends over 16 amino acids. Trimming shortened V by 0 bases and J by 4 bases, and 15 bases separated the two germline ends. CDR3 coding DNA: TGTGCCAGCAGCTTAGCGGAACCCGGGGAGAGCTATGGCTACACCTTC. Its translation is CASSLAEPGESYGYTF. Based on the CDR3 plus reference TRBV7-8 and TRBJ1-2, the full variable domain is GAGVSQSPRYKVAKRGQDVALRCDPISGHVSLFWYQQALGQGPEFLTYFQNEAQLDKSGLPSDRFFAERPEGSVSTLKIQRTQQEDSAVYLCASSLAEPGESYGYTFGSGTRLTVV.

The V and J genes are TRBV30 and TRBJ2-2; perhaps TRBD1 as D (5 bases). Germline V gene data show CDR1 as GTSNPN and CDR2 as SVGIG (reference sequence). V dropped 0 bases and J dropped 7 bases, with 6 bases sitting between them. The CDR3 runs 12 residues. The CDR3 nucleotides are TGTGCCTGGAGTGTCAGGGTCGGGGAGCTGTTTTTT. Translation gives CAWSVRVGELFF.

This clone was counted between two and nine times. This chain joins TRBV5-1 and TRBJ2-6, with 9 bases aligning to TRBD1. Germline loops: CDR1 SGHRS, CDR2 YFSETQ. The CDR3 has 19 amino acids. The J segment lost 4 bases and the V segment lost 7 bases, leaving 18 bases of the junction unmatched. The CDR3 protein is CASYSPGQGPYLGANVLTF. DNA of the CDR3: TGCGCCAGCTATAGTCCGGGACAGGGACCATATCTCGGGGCCAACGTCCTGACTTTC.

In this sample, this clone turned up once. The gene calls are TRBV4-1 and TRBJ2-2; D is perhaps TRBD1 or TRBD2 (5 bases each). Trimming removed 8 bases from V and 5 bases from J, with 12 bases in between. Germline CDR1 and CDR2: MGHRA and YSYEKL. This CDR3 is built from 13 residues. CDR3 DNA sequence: TGCGCCAGCTGCGATGGGGGTACCGGGGAGCTGTTTTTT. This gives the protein CASCDGGTGELFF.

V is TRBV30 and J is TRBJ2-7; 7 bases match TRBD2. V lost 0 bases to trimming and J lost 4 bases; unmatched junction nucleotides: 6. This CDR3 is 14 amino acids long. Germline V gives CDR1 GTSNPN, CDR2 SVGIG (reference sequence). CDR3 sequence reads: CAWSVTAGSYEQYF. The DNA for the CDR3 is TGTGCCTGGAGTGTAACAGCGGGATCATACGAGCAGTACTTC.

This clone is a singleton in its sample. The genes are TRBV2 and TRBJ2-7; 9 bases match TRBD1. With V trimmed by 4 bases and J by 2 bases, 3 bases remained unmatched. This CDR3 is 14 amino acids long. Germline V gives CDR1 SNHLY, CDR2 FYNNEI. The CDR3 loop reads CASSGQGVTYEQYF. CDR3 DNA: TGTGCCAGCAGTGGACAGGGGGTCACCTACGAGCAGTACTTC.

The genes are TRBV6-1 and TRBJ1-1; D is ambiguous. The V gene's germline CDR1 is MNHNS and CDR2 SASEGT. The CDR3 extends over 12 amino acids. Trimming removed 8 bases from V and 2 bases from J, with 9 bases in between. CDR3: CASHRANTEAFF. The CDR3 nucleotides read TGTGCCAGCCACCGGGCCAACACTGAAGCTTTCTTT.

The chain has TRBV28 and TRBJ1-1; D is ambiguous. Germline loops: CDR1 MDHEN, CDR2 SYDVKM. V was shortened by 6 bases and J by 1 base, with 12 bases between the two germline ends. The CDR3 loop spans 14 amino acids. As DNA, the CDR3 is TGTGCCAGCAGGGAGCCGGGATCGAACACTGAAGCTTTCTTT. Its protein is CASREPGSNTEAFF.

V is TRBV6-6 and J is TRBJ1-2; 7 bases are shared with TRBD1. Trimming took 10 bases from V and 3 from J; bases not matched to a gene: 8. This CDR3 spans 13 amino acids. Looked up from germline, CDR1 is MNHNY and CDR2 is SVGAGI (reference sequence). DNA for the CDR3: TGTGCCACCAGACAGGGAACAGACTATGGCTACACCTTC. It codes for CATRQGTDYGYTF.

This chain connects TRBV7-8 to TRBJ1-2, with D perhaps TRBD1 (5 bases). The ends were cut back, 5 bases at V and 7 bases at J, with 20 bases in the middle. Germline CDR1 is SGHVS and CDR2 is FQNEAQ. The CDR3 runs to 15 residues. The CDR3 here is CASSPRDDSLGGYTF. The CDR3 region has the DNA TGTGCCAGCAGCCCGCGGGACGACTCTCTCGGTGGCTACACCTTC.

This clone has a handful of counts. The CDR3 DNA sequence: TGTGCCAGCAGCTTGCTCGATAGCGGGGGGAGCTACAATGAGCAGTTCTTC. Its protein is CASSLLDSGGSYNEQFF. The V and J genes are TRBV5-4 and TRBJ2-1; 10 nucleotides line up with TRBD2. The CDR3 spans 17 residues. Unmatched junction bases numbered 7, after V lost 1 base and J lost 3 bases. CDR1 is SGHNT, CDR2 YYREEE, per germline (reference sequence).

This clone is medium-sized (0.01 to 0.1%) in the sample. CDR3 nucleotide sequence: TGTGCCAGCAGGTTTGGGGGAAGGGGGACTGAAGCTTTCTTT. Amino acids: CASRFGGRGTEAFF. The V gene is TRBV5-4, the J gene TRBJ1-1; tentatively, D is TRBD1 (6 bases). This CDR3 comprises 14 residues. The germline V and J ends were trimmed by 5 bases and 5 bases, with 16 bases remaining between them. Germline CDR1 is SGHNT and CDR2 is YYREEE (reference sequence).

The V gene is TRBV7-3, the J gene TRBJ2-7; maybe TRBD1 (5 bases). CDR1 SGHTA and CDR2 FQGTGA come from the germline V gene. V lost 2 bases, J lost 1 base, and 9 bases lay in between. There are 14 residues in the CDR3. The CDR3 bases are TGTGCCAGCAGCTTAGGGGCAAGTTCCTACGAGCAGTACTTC. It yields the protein CASSLGASSYEQYF.

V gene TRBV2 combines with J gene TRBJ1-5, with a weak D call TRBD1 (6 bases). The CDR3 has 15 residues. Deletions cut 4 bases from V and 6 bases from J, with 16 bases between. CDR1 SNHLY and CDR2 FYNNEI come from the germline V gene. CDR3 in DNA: TGTGCCAGCAGTGTGGGGCAGGGGTTAATTCAGCCCCAGCATTTT. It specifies CASSVGQGLIQPQHF.

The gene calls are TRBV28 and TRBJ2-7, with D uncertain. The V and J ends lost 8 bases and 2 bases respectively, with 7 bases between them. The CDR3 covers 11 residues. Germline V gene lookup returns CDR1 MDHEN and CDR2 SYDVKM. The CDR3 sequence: CASGVTYEQYF. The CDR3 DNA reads TGTGCCAGCGGGGTAACCTACGAGCAGTACTTC.

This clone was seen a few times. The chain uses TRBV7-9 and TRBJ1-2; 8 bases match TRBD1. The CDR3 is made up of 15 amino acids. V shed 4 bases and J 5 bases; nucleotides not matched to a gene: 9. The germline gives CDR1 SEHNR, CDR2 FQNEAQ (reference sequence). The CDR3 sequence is CASSWGQDPSYGYTF. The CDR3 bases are TGTGCCAGCAGCTGGGGACAGGATCCCAGTTATGGCTACACCTTC.

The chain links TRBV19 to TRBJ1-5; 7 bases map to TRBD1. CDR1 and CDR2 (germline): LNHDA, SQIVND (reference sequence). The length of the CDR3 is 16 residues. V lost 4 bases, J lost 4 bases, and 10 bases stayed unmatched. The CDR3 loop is CASSTLRQGRNQPQHF. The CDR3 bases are TGTGCCAGTAGTACGCTCCGACAGGGAAGGAATCAGCCCCAGCATTTT.

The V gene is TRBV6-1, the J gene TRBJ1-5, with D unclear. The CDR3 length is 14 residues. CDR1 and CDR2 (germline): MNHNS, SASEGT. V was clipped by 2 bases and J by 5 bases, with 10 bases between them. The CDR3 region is CASSELSSDQPQHF. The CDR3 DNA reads TGTGCCAGCAGTGAATTAAGTAGTGATCAGCCCCAGCATTTT.

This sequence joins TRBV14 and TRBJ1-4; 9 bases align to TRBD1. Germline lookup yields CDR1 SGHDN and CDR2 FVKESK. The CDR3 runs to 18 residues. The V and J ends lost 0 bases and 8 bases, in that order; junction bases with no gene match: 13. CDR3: CASSQDFGGGTGSEKLFF. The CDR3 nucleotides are TGTGCCAGCAGCCAAGATTTCGGTGGCGGGACAGGGTCCGAAAAACTGTTTTTT.

This CDR3 is CASSKTGPYYEQYF. CDR3 coding DNA: TGTGCCAGCAGTAAAACGGGACCCTACTACGAGCAGTACTTC. The rearrangement links TRBV6-1 to TRBJ2-7; either TRBD1 or TRBD2 may supply D (5 bases each). V was cut by 5 bases and J by 3 bases, with 14 bases left in between. The germline gives CDR1 MNHNS, CDR2 SASEGT. The CDR3 totals 14 residues.

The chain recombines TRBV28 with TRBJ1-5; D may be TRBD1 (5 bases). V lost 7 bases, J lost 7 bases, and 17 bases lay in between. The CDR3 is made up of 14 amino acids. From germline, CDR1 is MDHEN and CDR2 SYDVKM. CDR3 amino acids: CASTLGGSRQPQHF. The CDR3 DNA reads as TGTGCCAGCACCTTGGGGGGGTCTCGGCAGCCCCAGCATTTT. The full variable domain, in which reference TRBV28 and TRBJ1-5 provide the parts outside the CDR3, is DVKVTQSSRYLVKRTGEKVFLECVQDMDHENMFWYRQDPGLGLRLIYFSYDVKMKEKGDIPEGYSVSREKKERFSLILESASTNQTSMYLCASTLGGSRQPQHFGDGTRLSIL.

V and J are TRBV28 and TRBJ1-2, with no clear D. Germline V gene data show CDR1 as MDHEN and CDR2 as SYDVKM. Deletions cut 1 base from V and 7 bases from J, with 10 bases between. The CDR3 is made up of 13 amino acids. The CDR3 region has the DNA TGTGCCAGCAGTTTATCCCAAGTCGCTGGCTACACCTTC. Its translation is CASSLSQVAGYTF.